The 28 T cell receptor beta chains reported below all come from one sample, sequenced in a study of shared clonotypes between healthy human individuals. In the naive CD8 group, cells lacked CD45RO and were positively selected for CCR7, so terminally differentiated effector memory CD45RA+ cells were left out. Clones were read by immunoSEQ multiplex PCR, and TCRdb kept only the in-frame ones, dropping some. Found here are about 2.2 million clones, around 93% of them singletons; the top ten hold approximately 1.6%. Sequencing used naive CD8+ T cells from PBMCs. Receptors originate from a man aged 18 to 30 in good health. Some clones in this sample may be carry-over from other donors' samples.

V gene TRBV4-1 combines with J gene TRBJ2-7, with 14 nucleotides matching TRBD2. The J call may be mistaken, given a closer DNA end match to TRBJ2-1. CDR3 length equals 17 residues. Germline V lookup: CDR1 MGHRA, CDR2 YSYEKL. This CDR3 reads CASSYRLAGGPENEQFF. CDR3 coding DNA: TGCGCCAGCAGCTACAGACTAGCGGGAGGGCCGGAAAATGAGCAGTTCTTC.

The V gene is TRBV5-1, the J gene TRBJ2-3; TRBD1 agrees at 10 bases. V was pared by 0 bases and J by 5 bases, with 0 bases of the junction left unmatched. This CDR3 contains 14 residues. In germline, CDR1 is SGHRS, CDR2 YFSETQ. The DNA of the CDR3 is TGCGCCAGCAGCTTGGGGGACAGGGGAGATACGCAGTATTTT. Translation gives CASSLGDRGDTQYF.

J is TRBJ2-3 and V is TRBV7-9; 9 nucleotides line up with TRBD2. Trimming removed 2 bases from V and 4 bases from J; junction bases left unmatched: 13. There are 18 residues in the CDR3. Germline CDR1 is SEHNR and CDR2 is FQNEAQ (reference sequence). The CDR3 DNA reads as TGTGCCAGCAGCTTACGTTCATCTAGCGGGATAAGCGCAGATACGCAGTATTTT. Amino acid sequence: CASSLRSSSGISADTQYF.

CDR3 nucleotides: TGCGCCAGCAGCTCGGACGGAAATCCCTACGAGCAGTACTTC. As protein: CASSSDGNPYEQYF. J is TRBJ2-7 and V is TRBV5-1; D gene ambiguous. V lost 3 bases, J lost 2 bases, and 12 bases lay in between. The CDR3 runs 14 residues. Per germline, CDR1 SGHRS and CDR2 YFSETQ.

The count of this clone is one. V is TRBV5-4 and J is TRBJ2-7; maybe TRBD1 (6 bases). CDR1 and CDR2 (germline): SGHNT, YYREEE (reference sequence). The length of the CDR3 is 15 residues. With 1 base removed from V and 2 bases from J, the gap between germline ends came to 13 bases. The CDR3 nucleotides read TGTGCCAGCAGCTTGTCGGCAGGGGCCGCCTACGAGCAGTACTTC. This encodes CASSLSAGAAYEQYF.

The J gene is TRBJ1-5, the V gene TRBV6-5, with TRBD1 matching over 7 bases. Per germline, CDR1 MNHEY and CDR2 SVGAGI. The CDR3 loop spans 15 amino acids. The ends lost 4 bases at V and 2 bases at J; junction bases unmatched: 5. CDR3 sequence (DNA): TGTGCCAGCAGTTTTACAGGGACAGGCAATCAGCCCCAGCATTTT. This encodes CASSFTGTGNQPQHF.

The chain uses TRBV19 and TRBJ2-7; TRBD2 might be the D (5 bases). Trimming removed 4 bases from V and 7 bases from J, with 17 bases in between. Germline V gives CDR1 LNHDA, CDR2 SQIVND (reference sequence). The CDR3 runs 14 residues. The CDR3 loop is CASSTGTSTGEQYF. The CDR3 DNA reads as TGTGCCAGTAGTACCGGAACTTCTACGGGGGAGCAGTACTTC. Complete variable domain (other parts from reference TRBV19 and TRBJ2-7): DGGITQSPKYLFRKEGQNVTLSCEQNLNHDAMYWYRQDPGQGLRLIYYSQIVNDFQKGDIAEGYSVSREKKESFPLTVTSAQKNPTAFYLCASSTGTSTGEQYFGPGTRLTVT.

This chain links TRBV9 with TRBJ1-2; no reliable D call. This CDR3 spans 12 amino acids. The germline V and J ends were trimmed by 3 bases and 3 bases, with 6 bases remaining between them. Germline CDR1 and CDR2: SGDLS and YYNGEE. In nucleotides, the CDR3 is TGTGCCAGCAGCGGGCAAGACTATGGCTACACCTTC. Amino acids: CASSGQDYGYTF.

CDR3: CASSPGTSKYEQYF. Here the CDR3 DNA reads TGCGCCAGCAGCCCCGGGACTAGCAAATACGAGCAGTACTTC. The chain combines TRBV5-1 with TRBJ2-7; 9 nucleotides align to TRBD2. CDR1 and CDR2 (germline): SGHRS, YFSETQ. The CDR3 covers 14 residues. V gave up 4 bases and J gave up 4 bases; unmatched junction bases: 6.

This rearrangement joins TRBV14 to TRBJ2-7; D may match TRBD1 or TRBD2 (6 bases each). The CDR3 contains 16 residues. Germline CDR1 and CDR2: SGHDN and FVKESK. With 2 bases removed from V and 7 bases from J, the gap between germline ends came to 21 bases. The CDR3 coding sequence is TGTGCCAGCAGCCAACTGCCGGGACACGGGAGAGAAGAGCAGTACTTC. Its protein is CASSQLPGHGREEQYF. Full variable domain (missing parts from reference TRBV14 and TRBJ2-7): EAGVTQFPSHSVIEKGQTVTLRCDPISGHDNLYWYRRVMGKEIKFLLHFVKESKQDESGMPNNRFLAERTGGTYSTLKVQPAELEDSGVYFCASSQLPGHGREEQYFGPGTRLTVT.

CDR3 in DNA: TGTGCCAGCAGTTACATCCTCAGCGACACTGAAGCTTTCTTT. Translating it yields CASSYILSDTEAFF. J is TRBJ1-1 and V is TRBV6-5; D gene uncertain. In germline, CDR1 is MNHEY, CDR2 SVGAGI. Trimming removed 2 bases from V and 3 bases from J, with 10 bases in between. This CDR3 has 14 residues.

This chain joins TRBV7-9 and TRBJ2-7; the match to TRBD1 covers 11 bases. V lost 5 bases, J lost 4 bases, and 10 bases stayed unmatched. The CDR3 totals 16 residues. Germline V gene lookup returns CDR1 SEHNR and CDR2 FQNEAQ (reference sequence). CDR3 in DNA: TGTGCCAGCAGCCCAAACCTTGGACAGGGGGCGTACGAGCAGTACTTC. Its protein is CASSPNLGQGAYEQYF.

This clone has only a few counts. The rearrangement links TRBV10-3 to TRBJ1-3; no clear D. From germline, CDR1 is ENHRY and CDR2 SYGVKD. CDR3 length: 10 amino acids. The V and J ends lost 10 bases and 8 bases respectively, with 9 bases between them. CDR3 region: CATGEDTIYF. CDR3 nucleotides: TGTGCCACCGGCGAGGACACCATATATTTT.

Here the CDR3 reads CASSLVVRRSYEQYF. The CDR3 DNA follows: TGTGCCAGCAGCTTAGTGGTCAGGCGCTCCTACGAGCAGTACTTC. This chain connects TRBV7-2 to TRBJ2-7; no firm D call. V was clipped by 1 base and J by 0 bases, with 10 bases between them. This CDR3 contains 15 residues. Germline V lookup: CDR1 SGHTA, CDR2 FQGNSA. Full variable domain (rest looked up from reference TRBV7-2 and TRBJ2-7): GAGVSQSPSNKVTEKGKDVELRCDPISGHTALYWYRQSLGQGLEFLIYFQGNSAPDKSGLPSDRFSAERTGGSVSTLTIQRTQQEDSAVYLCASSLVVRRSYEQYFGPGTRLTVT.

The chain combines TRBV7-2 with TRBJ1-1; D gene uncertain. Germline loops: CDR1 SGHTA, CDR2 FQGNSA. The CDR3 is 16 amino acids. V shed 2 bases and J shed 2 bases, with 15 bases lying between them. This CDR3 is CASSLMGAGGNTEAFF. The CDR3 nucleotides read TGTGCCAGCAGCTTAATGGGCGCGGGTGGCAACACTGAAGCTTTCTTT.

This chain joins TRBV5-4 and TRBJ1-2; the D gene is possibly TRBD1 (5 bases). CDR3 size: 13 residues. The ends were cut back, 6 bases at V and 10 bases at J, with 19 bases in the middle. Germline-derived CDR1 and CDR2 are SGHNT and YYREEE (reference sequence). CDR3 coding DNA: TGTGCCAGCACCCATGACAGCCGCGTAGACTACACCTTC. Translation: CASTHDSRVDYTF.

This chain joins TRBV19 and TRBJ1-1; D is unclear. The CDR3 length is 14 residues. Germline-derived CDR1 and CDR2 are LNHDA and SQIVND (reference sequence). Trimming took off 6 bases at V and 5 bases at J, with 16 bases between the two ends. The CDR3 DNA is TGTGCCAGTAGGTTCGACGGAGAGACGACTGAAGCTTTCTTT. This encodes CASRFDGETTEAFF.

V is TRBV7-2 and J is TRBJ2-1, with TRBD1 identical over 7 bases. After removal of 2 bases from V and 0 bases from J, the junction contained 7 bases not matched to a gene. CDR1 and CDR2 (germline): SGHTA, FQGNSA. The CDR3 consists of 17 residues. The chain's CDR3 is CASSLRGQLSSYNEQFF. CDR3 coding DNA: TGTGCCAGCAGCTTAAGGGGACAGTTAAGCTCCTACAATGAGCAGTTCTTC.

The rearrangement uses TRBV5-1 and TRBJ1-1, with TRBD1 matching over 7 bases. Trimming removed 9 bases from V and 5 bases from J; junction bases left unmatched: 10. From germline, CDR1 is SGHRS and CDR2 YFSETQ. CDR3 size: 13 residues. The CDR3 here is CATSEGAGTEAFF. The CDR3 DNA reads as TGCGCCACTTCGGAGGGGGCGGGGACTGAAGCTTTCTTT.

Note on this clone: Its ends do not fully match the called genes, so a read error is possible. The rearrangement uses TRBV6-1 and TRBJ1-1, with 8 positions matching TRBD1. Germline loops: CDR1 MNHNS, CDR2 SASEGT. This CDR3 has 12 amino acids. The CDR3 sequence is CAGRGLRTEAFF. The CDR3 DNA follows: TGTGCCGGCAGGGGGCTCAGGACTGAAGCTTTCTTT.

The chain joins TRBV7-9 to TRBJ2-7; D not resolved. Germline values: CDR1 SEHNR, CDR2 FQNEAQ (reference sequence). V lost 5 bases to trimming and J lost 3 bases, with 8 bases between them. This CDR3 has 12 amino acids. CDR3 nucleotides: TGTGCCAGCAGCCCTCGTAACTACGAGCAGTACTTC. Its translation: CASSPRNYEQYF.

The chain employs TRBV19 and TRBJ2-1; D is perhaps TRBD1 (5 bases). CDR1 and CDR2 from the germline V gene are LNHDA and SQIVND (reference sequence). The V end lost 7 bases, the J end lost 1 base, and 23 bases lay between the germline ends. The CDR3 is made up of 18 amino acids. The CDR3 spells CASTQRPGFAESYNEQFF. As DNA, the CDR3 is TGTGCCAGTACCCAGAGGCCAGGGTTTGCTGAATCCTACAATGAGCAGTTCTTC.

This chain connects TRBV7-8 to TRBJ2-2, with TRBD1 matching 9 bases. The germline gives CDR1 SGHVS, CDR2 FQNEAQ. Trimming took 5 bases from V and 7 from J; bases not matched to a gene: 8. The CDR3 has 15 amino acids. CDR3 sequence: CASSTYRGRGGELFF. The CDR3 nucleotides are TGTGCCAGCAGCACCTACAGGGGGCGAGGCGGGGAGCTGTTTTTT.

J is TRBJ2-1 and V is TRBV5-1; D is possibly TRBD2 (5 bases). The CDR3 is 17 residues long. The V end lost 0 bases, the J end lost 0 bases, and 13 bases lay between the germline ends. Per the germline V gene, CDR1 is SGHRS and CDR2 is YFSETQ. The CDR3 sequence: CASSLAGVESSYNEQFF. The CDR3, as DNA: TGCGCCAGCAGCTTGGCCGGGGTGGAAAGCTCCTACAATGAGCAGTTCTTC.

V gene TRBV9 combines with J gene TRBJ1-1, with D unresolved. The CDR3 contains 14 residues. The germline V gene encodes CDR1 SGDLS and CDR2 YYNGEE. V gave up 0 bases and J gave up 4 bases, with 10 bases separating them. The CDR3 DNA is TGTGCCAGCAGCGTAGGAGATGGAGGCACTGAAGCTTTCTTT. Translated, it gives CASSVGDGGTEAFF.

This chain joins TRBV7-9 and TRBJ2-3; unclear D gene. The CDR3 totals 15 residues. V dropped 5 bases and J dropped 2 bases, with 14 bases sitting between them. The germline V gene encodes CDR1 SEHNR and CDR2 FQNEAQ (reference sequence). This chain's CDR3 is CASSVDVGSTDTQYF. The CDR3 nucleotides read TGTGCCAGCAGCGTAGACGTAGGGTCCACAGATACGCAGTATTTT.

CDR3 in amino acids: CASSSRPGLYDEQYF. In DNA, the CDR3 is TGTGCCAGCTCTTCCCGCCCCGGACTCTACGACGAGCAGTACTTC. J is TRBJ2-7 and V is TRBV7-2, with D possibly TRBD2 on 5 matching bases. The CDR3 contains 15 residues. The V gene lost 8 bases and the J gene lost 5 bases, with 22 bases spanning the gap. Germline CDR1 is SGHTA and CDR2 is FQGNSA.

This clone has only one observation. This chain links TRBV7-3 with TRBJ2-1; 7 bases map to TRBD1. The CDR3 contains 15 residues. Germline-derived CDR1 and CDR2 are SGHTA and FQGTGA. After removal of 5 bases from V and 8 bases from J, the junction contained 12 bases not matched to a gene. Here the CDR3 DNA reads TGTGCCAGCAGCGACCGACAGGGAAGGGTGCATGAGCAGTTCTTC. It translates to CASSDRQGRVHEQFF.